One sample yielded the 19 T cell receptor beta chains listed below, sequenced in a study of shared clonotypes between healthy human individuals. Here immunoSEQ multiplex PCR was the method, and the copy in TCRdb shows in-frame clones only, minus some. The sample includes roughly 2.1 million clones, around 93% of them seen just once. Selected positively for CCR7 and CD45RO-negative, naive CD8 cells excluded terminally differentiated effector memory CD45RA+ cells. The sample was naive CD8+ T cells from PBMCs. The receptors were sampled from a man between 18 and 29 years old in good health. Some clones in this sample may be carry-over from other donors' samples.

This clone was detected a few times. This chain connects TRBV25-1 to TRBJ1-1, with D possibly TRBD1 on 6 matching bases. With 3 bases removed from V and 5 bases from J, the gap between germline ends came to 10 bases. CDR1 and CDR2 from the germline V gene are MGHDK and SYGVNS. The CDR3 runs to 13 residues. CDR3 loop: CASSDRGSTEAFF. The DNA of the CDR3 is TGTGCCAGCAGTGACAGGGGTTCGACTGAAGCTTTCTTT.

As DNA, the CDR3 is TGTGCCAGCAGTTTATCGGCCGGGACAGGAAGATATGGCTACACCTTC. Translating it yields CASSLSAGTGRYGYTF. The chain carries TRBV27 and TRBJ1-2; TRBD1 aligns across 8 bases. The CDR3 is 16 amino acids. The V and J ends lost 0 bases and 5 bases, in that order; junction bases with no gene match: 8. Germline assignment: CDR1 MNHEY and CDR2 SMNVEV (reference sequence).

This chain uses TRBV28 with TRBJ1-2, with a possible D match to TRBD1 (6 bases). Trimming cost V 8 bases and J 8 bases, with 18 bases left between them. This CDR3 contains 13 residues. Germline V CDR1 and CDR2: MDHEN, SYDVKM. As DNA, the CDR3 is TGTGCCAGCGATGTACAGGGTGGATCGGGCTACACCTTC. Its translation is CASDVQGGSGYTF.

The chain links TRBV9 to TRBJ2-1; D assignment may be TRBD1 or TRBD2 (7 bases each). Trimming pared 7 bases from V and 4 bases from J, leaving 21 bases between. The CDR3 is 16 residues long. Looked up from germline, CDR1 is SGDLS and CDR2 is YYNGEE. The CDR3 region has the DNA TGTGCCAGCGCTAGAGGGGGCCTAGCGGCGTACAATGAGCAGTTCTTC. Its protein product is CASARGGLAAYNEQFF.

The V gene is TRBV19, the J gene TRBJ2-2, with a weak D call TRBD2 (5 bases). The CDR3 length is 11 residues. V lost 10 bases and J 6 bases, leaving 9 bases between the germline ends. Germline V gives CDR1 LNHDA, CDR2 SQIVND (reference sequence). In DNA, the CDR3 is TGTGCCACCTTGGAGGCCGGGGAGCTGTTTTTT. This gives the protein CATLEAGELFF. The entire variable domain, with the rest obtained from reference TRBV19 and TRBJ2-2, is as follows: DGGITQSPKYLFRKEGQNVTLSCEQNLNHDAMYWYRQDPGQGLRLIYYSQIVNDFQKGDIAEGYSVSREKKESFPLTVTSAQKNPTAFYLCATLEAGELFFGEGSRLTVL.

This chain joins TRBV27 and TRBJ2-7, with TRBD1 matching over 9 bases. Germline V CDR1 and CDR2: MNHEY, SMNVEV (reference sequence). This CDR3 is built from 14 residues. The junction had 6 bases not matched to a gene; V was cut back by 6 bases and J by 3 bases. CDR3 nucleotide sequence: TGTGCCAGCAGCGGGACAGGGTACCGCTACGAGCAGTACTTC. Its translation: CASSGTGYRYEQYF.

This clone was observed a single time. This chain connects TRBV29-1 to TRBJ1-4; the D gene is possibly TRBD1 (5 bases). V lost 7 bases to trimming and J lost 1 base, with 13 bases between them. The CDR3 totals 14 residues. Germline V CDR1 and CDR2: SQVTM, ANQGSEA. This chain's CDR3 is CSASGGGTNEKLFF. The CDR3 DNA is TGCAGCGCCTCGGGGGGGGGAACTAATGAAAAACTGTTTTTT.

The V gene is TRBV13, the J gene TRBJ1-2; TRBD1 agrees at 8 bases. V lost 5 bases and J lost 3; bases outside the gene matches: 5. Germline lookup yields CDR1 PRHDT and CDR2 FYEKMQ (reference sequence). The CDR3 spans 14 residues. The CDR3 sequence: CASSVLTGDYGYTF. The CDR3 nucleotides read TGTGCCAGCAGCGTATTGACAGGGGACTATGGCTACACCTTC.

The chain couples TRBV15 to TRBJ1-4; D uncertain. The CDR3 loop spans 15 amino acids. CDR1 and CDR2 (germline): LNHNV, YYDKDF (reference sequence). V was cut by 3 bases and J by 8 bases, with 16 bases left in between. The CDR3 sequence is CATSSRTSVQEKLFF. In DNA form, the CDR3 reads TGTGCCACCAGCAGCCGGACGTCGGTACAGGAAAAACTGTTTTTT.

The chain combines TRBV5-6 with TRBJ2-2, with D perhaps matching TRBD2 (7 bases). This CDR3 is 15 amino acids long. Trimming shortened V by 0 bases and J by 4 bases, and 10 bases separated the two germline ends. CDR1 and CDR2 from the germline V gene are SGHDT and YYEEEE. CDR3 sequence reads: CASSLGRGATGELFF. In nucleotides, the CDR3 is TGTGCCAGCAGCTTGGGCCGGGGGGCCACCGGGGAGCTGTTTTTT.

As for this clone: Other nucleotide sequences from this sample produce the same CDR3. The gene calls are TRBV19 and TRBJ2-7; the D is unclear. The CDR3 is 12 residues long. CDR1 and CDR2 from the germline V gene are LNHDA and SQIVND (reference sequence). V was clipped by 5 bases and J by 7 bases, with 12 bases between them. CDR3 residues: CASSGSKEEQYF. DNA of the CDR3: TGTGCCAGTAGTGGGTCAAAGGAAGAGCAGTACTTC.

This clone was recorded at least ten times. Other nucleotide sequences from this sample produce the same CDR3. The J gene is TRBJ2-1, the V gene TRBV7-6; 8 positions match TRBD2. CDR1 is SGHVS, CDR2 FNYEAQ, per germline. The J segment lost 9 bases and the V segment lost 0 bases, leaving 7 bases of the junction unmatched. The length of the CDR3 is 15 residues. The CDR3 sequence is CASSLAVGRGGEQFF. In DNA form, the CDR3 reads TGTGCCAGCAGCTTAGCGGTCGGGAGGGGCGGTGAGCAGTTCTTC.

The rearrangement joins TRBV27 to TRBJ2-7, with unresolved D. This CDR3 contains 15 residues. CDR1 MNHEY and CDR2 SMNVEV come from the germline V gene (reference sequence). V dropped 7 bases and J dropped 2 bases, with 18 bases sitting between them. The CDR3 DNA reads TGTGCCAGCAAATCCCTGGGTAGTTTCGCCTACGAGCAGTACTTC. Translating gives CASKSLGSFAYEQYF.

Worth noting for this clone: This may arise from a read error, as a much more abundant clone is one base away. Other DNA sequences in the same sample also yield this CDR3. This sequence joins TRBV9 and TRBJ2-2; no definite D call. The V gene's germline CDR1 is SGDLS and CDR2 YYNGEE. The CDR3 covers 12 residues. V was pared by 4 bases and J by 2 bases, with 3 bases between. The CDR3 sequence is CASSFNTGELFF. For the CDR3, the DNA is TGTGCCAGCAGCTTTAACACCGGGGAGCTGTTTTTT.

This chain connects TRBV27 to TRBJ1-5; D remains ambiguous. The CDR3 contains 16 residues. CDR1 and CDR2 (germline): MNHEY, SMNVEV (reference sequence). V was cut by 5 bases and J by 2 bases, with 16 bases left in between. The CDR3 bases are TGTGCCAGCAGTCCCTTCCCGGCAGACCGCAATCAGCCCCAGCATTTT. Encoded protein: CASSPFPADRNQPQHF.

The chain recombines TRBV27 with TRBJ2-3; D call uncertain. The CDR3 consists of 13 residues. V dropped 6 bases and J dropped 2 bases, with 9 bases sitting between them. Germline V lookup: CDR1 MNHEY, CDR2 SMNVEV (reference sequence). Here the CDR3 DNA reads TGTGCCAGCAGCCCCCTGACCACAGATACGCAGTATTTT. As protein: CASSPLTTDTQYF.

This sequence joins TRBV7-2 and TRBJ2-7, with 11 bases identical to TRBD2. The CDR3 length is 15 residues. CDR1 and CDR2 from the germline V gene are SGHTA and FQGNSA. With 6 bases clipped from V and 3 bases from J, the junction kept 7 bases outside the gene matches. CDR3 residues: CASRGTSGGFYEQYF. The CDR3 DNA sequence: TGTGCCAGCAGGGGTACTAGCGGGGGCTTCTACGAGCAGTACTTC.

J is TRBJ2-1 and V is TRBV27, with 7 bases that match TRBD2. The germline gives CDR1 MNHEY, CDR2 SMNVEV (reference sequence). With V trimmed by 5 bases and J by 0 bases, 10 bases remained unmatched. The length of the CDR3 is 17 residues. CDR3 region: CASSPLAGRSSYNEQFF. The CDR3 bases are TGTGCCAGCAGTCCGTTAGCGGGCCGGAGCTCCTACAATGAGCAGTTCTTC.

This clone was observed a single time. J is TRBJ2-1 and V is TRBV19; possibly TRBD1 for D (5 bases). V was cut by 8 bases and J by 3 bases, with 14 bases left in between. Per germline, CDR1 LNHDA and CDR2 SQIVND (reference sequence). This CDR3 is built from 14 residues. This CDR3 is CASADRDYYNEQFF. The DNA of the CDR3 is TGTGCCAGTGCCGACAGAGATTACTACAATGAGCAGTTCTTC.